This entry is about one T cell receptor (beta chain). The record originates from a study of early T cells in non-severe SARS-CoV-2 infection. TCRdb itself ran the 5' RACE reads through MiXCR, one entry per CDR3 protein. The sample shows some 91,000 distinct CDR3 sequences, approximately 9.9% of them seen only once. The input for sequencing was whole blood, taken at baseline. This receptor was taken from an adult who was a healthcare worker with PCR-confirmed SARS-CoV-2 infection or an uninfected control (not recorded which).

The CDR3 bases are TGTGCCAGCAAAAGCGGGACTAGCGGCACCTACGAGCAGTACTTC. It specifies CASKSGTSGTYEQYF. This chain links TRBV2 with TRBJ2-7; 11 nucleotides align to TRBD2. Losses at the gene ends were 7 bases for V and 2 bases for J; bases not matched to a gene: 7. Germline V lookup: CDR1 SNHLY, CDR2 FYNNEI. The CDR3 covers 15 residues.